This entry lists 21 T cell receptor beta chains sequenced from one sample in a study of T cells in Graves' hyperthyroidism and ophthalmopathy. There were TCR beta CDR3 regions amplified from RNA transcripts. With the HTBI primer set, the TCR CDR3 went through a first round of RT-PCR. TCRdb reprocessed the multiplex PCR reads via MiXCR and lists one record per CDR3 protein. This sample yields approximately 740,000 distinct CDR3 sequences, of which about 15% are seen a single time; about 9.4% belongs to the top ten. Sequencing was performed on blood. All receptors come from a young woman with Graves' hyperthyroidism.

This clonotype was picked up a small number of times. The rearrangement links TRBV27 to TRBJ2-7; TRBD1 or TRBD2 may be the D gene (6 bases each). This CDR3 contains 14 residues. Trimming stripped 3 bases from V and 3 bases from J, with 12 bases between. CDR1 and CDR2 (germline): MNHEY, SMNVEV (reference sequence). CDR3 protein: CASSFTGADYEQYF. As DNA, the CDR3 is TGTGCCAGCAGTTTTACGGGGGCCGACTACGAGCAGTACTTC.

This clonotype was seen repeatedly, ten times or more. The chain is built from TRBV7-2 and TRBJ2-2; TRBD1 might be the D (5 bases). The CDR3 extends over 16 amino acids. V was trimmed by 3 bases and J by 6 bases, leaving 17 bases between them. The germline gives CDR1 SGHTA, CDR2 FQGNSA. Written as DNA, the CDR3 is TGTGCCAGCAGCTTTTCTTCCGCAGGGTTCCCCGGGGAGCTGTTTTTT. Protein product: CASSFSSAGFPGELFF. The full variable domain, its missing parts supplied by reference TRBV7-2 and TRBJ2-2, is GAGVSQSPSNKVTEKGKDVELRCDPISGHTALYWYRQSLGQGLEFLIYFQGNSAPDKSGLPSDRFSAERTGGSVSTLTIQRTQQEDSAVYLCASSFSSAGFPGELFFGEGSRLTVL.

This clonotype occurred many times. The rearrangement joins TRBV3-1 to TRBJ2-5, with TRBD1 matching 9 bases. The CDR3 is made up of 13 amino acids. The ends lost 8 bases at V and 5 bases at J; junction bases unmatched: 6. The V gene's germline CDR1 is LGHDT and CDR2 YNNKEL (reference sequence). In DNA, the CDR3 is TGTGCCAGCCGGGACAGGGATAAGGAGACCCAGTACTTC. Translation gives CASRDRDKETQYF.

This clonotype was recorded many times. V and J are TRBV6-1 and TRBJ2-3; TRBD1 might be the D (6 bases). CDR1 is MNHNS and CDR2 is SASEGT in the germline V gene. The V and J ends lost 5 bases and 6 bases respectively, with 12 bases between them. This CDR3 comprises 13 residues. CDR3 region: CASSYRARDTQYF. CDR3 coding DNA: TGTGCCAGCAGTTACAGGGCTAGGGATACGCAGTATTTT.

This clonotype was detected ten times or more. The chain uses TRBV7-9 and TRBJ1-2; D perhaps matches TRBD1 (6 bases). The CDR3 has 15 amino acids. The V end lost 5 bases, the J end lost 7 bases, and 20 bases lay between the germline ends. CDR1 and CDR2 from the germline V gene are SEHNR and FQNEAQ (reference sequence). The CDR3 DNA reads as TGTGCCAGCAGCCTCCTGGCAGGGGAGGCTTCTGGCTACACCTTC. Translation: CASSLLAGEASGYTF.

This chain's CDR3 is CASSFVRTGAEQYF. CDR3 sequence (DNA): TGTGCCAGCAGCTTCGTACGGACAGGGGCCGAGCAGTACTTC. The V and J genes are TRBV11-2 and TRBJ2-7; 9 bases match TRBD1. The CDR3 length is 14 residues. V trimming: 3 bases; J trimming: 6 bases; junction bases outside the gene matches: 6. CDR1 SGHAT and CDR2 FQNNGV come from the germline V gene.

This clonotype has at least ten counts. The rearrangement joins TRBV27 to TRBJ1-2; TRBD1 might be the D (5 bases). The V gene's germline CDR1 is MNHEY and CDR2 SMNVEV (reference sequence). The germline V and J ends were trimmed by 4 bases and 3 bases, with 18 bases remaining between them. The CDR3 length is 16 residues. CDR3 coding DNA: TGTGCCAGCAGTTGGAATGGGGGAAGGTCCGACTATGGCTACACCTTC. Amino acid sequence: CASSWNGGRSDYGYTF.

This clonotype was detected many times. The chain has TRBV11-2 and TRBJ2-7; D is ambiguous. The CDR3 runs to 15 residues. V lost 2 bases and J 7 bases, leaving 18 bases between the germline ends. Germline V CDR1 and CDR2: SGHAT, FQNNGV. The DNA for the CDR3 is TGTGCCAGCAGCTTAACCAGGTTGGAGTACGGGGAGCAGTACTTC. This sequence encodes CASSLTRLEYGEQYF.

CDR3: CAWNRDNYEQYF. The CDR3 nucleotides read TGTGCCTGGAACAGGGATAACTACGAGCAGTACTTC. The rearrangement uses TRBV30 and TRBJ2-7; D is possibly TRBD1 (6 bases). This CDR3 spans 12 amino acids. V was shortened by 4 bases and J by 3 bases, with 10 bases between the two germline ends. Per the germline V gene, CDR1 is GTSNPN and CDR2 is SVGIG (reference sequence).

This clonotype came up a few times. This chain joins TRBV4-1 and TRBJ1-1; tentative D call: TRBD1 (5 bases). This CDR3 contains 16 residues. Between the trimmed V and J ends, which lost 3 bases and 5 bases, there was a span of 19 bases. Germline values: CDR1 MGHRA, CDR2 YSYEKL. CDR3 nucleotide sequence: TGCGCCAGCAGCCATCCGCTTAGTGCTGGGGCAACTGAAGCTTTCTTT. Translating it yields CASSHPLSAGATEAFF.

This clonotype was counted ten times or more. This chain links TRBV5-1 with TRBJ2-7; perhaps TRBD2 as D (5 bases). CDR3 length: 13 amino acids. V was pared by 4 bases and J by 3 bases, with 11 bases between. CDR1 is SGHRS and CDR2 is YFSETQ in the germline V gene. CDR3 sequence reads: CASSRGAIYEQYF. The CDR3, as DNA: TGCGCCAGCAGCCGGGGAGCGATCTACGAGCAGTACTTC.

As for this clonotype: One end of the junction fails to match germline, which may point to a read error. The rearrangement joins TRBV2 to TRBJ2-7; TRBD1 matches 9 bases. Germline V gene data show CDR1 as SNHLY and CDR2 as FYNNEI. The CDR3 totals 14 residues. CDR3 bases: TGTGCCGGCAGACCGGGACAGGGACGCTACGAGCAGTACTTC. Translated, it gives CAGRPGQGRYEQYF.

Points on this clonotype: A single base separates this from a much larger clone, so it may be a read error. The rearrangement uses TRBV28 and TRBJ2-1, with TRBD2 identical over 8 bases. The J call may be mistaken, given a closer DNA end match to TRBJ2-7. The CDR3 is 15 residues long. Germline CDR1 reads MDHEN; CDR2 reads SYDVKM. The CDR3: CASSFGSGGYNEQYF. For the CDR3, the DNA is TGTGCCAGCAGCTTCGGCAGCGGGGGCTACAATGAGCAGTACTTC.

The genes are TRBV6-1 and TRBJ1-1, with D perhaps TRBD1 (5 bases). V gave up 3 bases and J gave up 10 bases, with 12 bases separating them. This CDR3 region has 12 residues. The germline CDR1 and CDR2 sequences are MNHNS and SASEGT. This chain's CDR3 is CASSEAVGVAFF. The DNA for the CDR3 is TGTGCCAGCAGTGAGGCAGTGGGGGTAGCTTTCTTT.

This clonotype appeared many times. This sequence joins TRBV11-2 and TRBJ2-3; either TRBD1 or TRBD2 may fit D (5 bases each). This CDR3 spans 16 amino acids. Trimming removed 1 base from V and 7 bases from J, with 18 bases in between. The germline gives CDR1 SGHAT, CDR2 FQNNGV. CDR3 nucleotide sequence: TGTGCCAGCAGCTTAGTCGGGGCTACGGTTAAAAATACGCAGTATTTT. The encoded protein is CASSLVGATVKNTQYF.

This clonotype was observed once. The DNA of the CDR3 is TGTGCCATCGCGGATGGGAGCGGGACCTACAATGAGCAGTTCTTC. Protein product: CAIADGSGTYNEQFF. This chain joins TRBV10-3 and TRBJ2-1; 7 positions match TRBD2. CDR3 length: 15 residues. Germline V CDR1 and CDR2: ENHRY, SYGVKD. The V and J ends lost 8 bases and 2 bases, in that order; junction bases with no gene match: 9.

This clonotype was detected ten times or more. The chain has TRBV18 and TRBJ2-1; D tentatively reads TRBD1 or TRBD2 (5 bases each). The ends were cut back, 2 bases at V and 0 bases at J, with 8 bases in the middle. CDR3 length equals 15 residues. Germline CDR1 KGHSH, CDR2 LQKENI. Written as DNA, the CDR3 is TGTGCCAGCTCACCAGAGGGGAGCTCCTACAATGAGCAGTTCTTC. This codes for CASSPEGSSYNEQFF.

This clonotype has just a few counts. The CDR3 DNA reads TGTGCCAGTAGTATAGTAGGAGGGGGCTGGAGCAATCAGCCCCAGCATTTT. Translating gives CASSIVGGGWSNQPQHF. The rearrangement links TRBV19 to TRBJ1-5; 7 bases align to TRBD1. From germline, CDR1 is LNHDA and CDR2 SQIVND (reference sequence). V was pared by 1 base and J by 1 base, with 7 bases of the junction left unmatched. The CDR3 sequence is 17 residues long.

Concerning this clonotype itself: This may come from a read error, since a much larger clone is one base off. The rearrangement links TRBV6-5 to TRBJ2-1, with unresolved D. CDR3 length: 20 residues. Trimming removed 0 bases from V and 3 bases from J, with 24 bases in between. Germline V gene sequence: CDR1 MNHEY, CDR2 SVGAGI. CDR3 coding DNA: TGTGCCAGCAGTTACTCGGCCCCTGGTCCTTCTGGCAGTTTCTACAATGAGCAGTTCTTC. Its translation: CASSYSAPGPSGSFYNEQFF.

This clonotype occurred many times. This chain uses TRBV11-2 with TRBJ2-3; D ambiguous. The germline gives CDR1 SGHAT, CDR2 FQNNGV. There are 12 residues in the CDR3. The V gene lost 4 bases and the J gene lost 0 bases, with 2 bases spanning the gap. The CDR3, as DNA: TGTGCCAGCAGCTCGAGCACAGATACGCAGTATTTT. As protein: CASSSSTDTQYF.

This clonotype was counted ten times or more. V usage is TRBV20-1 and J usage is TRBJ2-5; a possible D gene is TRBD2 (5 bases). The germline gives CDR1 DFQATT, CDR2 SNEGSKA (reference sequence). The V and J ends lost 0 bases and 0 bases respectively, with 26 bases between them. The CDR3 is 20 amino acids. CDR3 protein: CSARDRGRVERLNYQETQYF. The CDR3 DNA sequence: TGCAGTGCTAGAGATCGGGGTCGCGTGGAGCGGTTAAACTACCAAGAGACCCAGTACTTC.